The 10 T cell receptor beta chains presented below share a single source sample, sequenced in a study of blood T cells in healthy people across ages. Using a J-beta primer mix together with a sample-barcoded 5' primer, a second PCR was run for roughly 7 to 12 cycles. From the 5' RACE reads, TCRdb called clonotypes with MiXCR, one entry per CDR3 protein. Of 660,000 or so distinct CDR3 sequences listed, about 53% were seen once; the top ten hold over 35%. Sequencing used blood. These receptors all stem from a man aged 60-69 years in good health.

The chain links TRBV12-3 or TRBV12-4 to TRBJ1-5, with D maybe TRBD1 (6 bases). The germline V and J ends were trimmed by 3 bases and 0 bases, with 12 bases remaining between them. The CDR3 is made up of 16 amino acids. DNA for the CDR3: TGTGCCAGCAGTTTGGGCAGGGGTATTAGCAATCAGCCCCAGCATTTT. Its translation: CASSLGRGISNQPQHF.

Of note for this clonotype: The junction departs from germline at one end; a sequencing error may be responsible. The chain couples TRBV6-4 to TRBJ1-2; TRBD1 aligns across 8 bases. Germline loops: CDR1 MRHNA, CDR2 SNTAGT. The CDR3 runs to 13 residues. The CDR3 region is CAGRRDRTYGYTF. CDR3 DNA sequence: TGTGCCGGCAGGAGGGACAGGACTTATGGCTACACCTTC.

This clonotype has only a few counts. In nucleotides, the CDR3 is TGTGCCAGCAGCTTGGCGGGAGGGGCCGTCACCTACGAGCAGTACTTC. The encoded protein is CASSLAGGAVTYEQYF. V is TRBV5-8 and J is TRBJ2-7; TRBD2 agrees at 8 bases. The J segment lost 2 bases and the V segment lost 0 bases, leaving 7 bases of the junction unmatched. The CDR3 sequence is 16 residues long. Germline V gene sequence: CDR1 SGHTS, CDR2 YDEGEE.

The chain employs TRBV21-1 and TRBJ2-7. TRBV21-1 constitutes a pseudogene. This CDR3 is built from 11 residues. CDR3 coding DNA: TGTGCCAGCAGCTTCTACTACGAGCAGTACTTC. Its protein is CASSFYYEQYF.

This clonotype was observed a handful of times. The CDR3 region is CSAQDRGKGGYSPLHF. As DNA, the CDR3 is TGCAGTGCTCAAGACAGGGGTAAAGGGGGATATTCACCCCTCCACTTT. The rearrangement joins TRBV20-1 to TRBJ1-6; 8 bases are shared with TRBD1. CDR3 size: 16 residues. The ends lost 5 bases at V and 8 bases at J; junction bases unmatched: 14. The germline CDR1 and CDR2 sequences are DFQATT and SNEGSKA (reference sequence).

The chain combines TRBV28 with TRBJ2-6; 9 bases are shared with TRBD1. There are 14 residues in the CDR3. V lost 8 bases and J lost 1; bases outside the gene matches: 0. CDR1 is MDHEN and CDR2 is SYDVKM in the germline V gene. For the CDR3, the DNA is TGTGCCAGCGGACAGGGGTCTGGGGCCAACGTCCTGACTTTC. Amino acids: CASGQGSGANVLTF.

Only a few counts were recorded for this clonotype. The V call is TRBV20-1, the J call TRBJ2-2; 12 bases fit TRBD2. Germline CDR1 and CDR2: DFQATT and SNEGSKA (reference sequence). The trim removed 3 bases at V and 4 bases at J, leaving 3 bases unmatched. This CDR3 region has 15 residues. The chain's CDR3 is CSASVLAGGTGELFF. DNA of the CDR3: TGCAGTGCTAGCGTACTAGCGGGAGGCACCGGGGAGCTGTTTTTT.

The genes are TRBV27 and TRBJ2-7; no clear D gene. The J call is in doubt because the DNA end fits TRBJ2-5 better. Germline values: CDR1 MNHEY, CDR2 SMNVEV (reference sequence). This CDR3 is 13 amino acids long. The CDR3 DNA reads as TGTGCCAGCGCGCCGGGTGTGCGAGAGACCCAGTACTTC. It codes for CASAPGVRETQYF.

This clonotype came up once. The chain uses TRBV6-1 and TRBJ1-1; D is ambiguous. The CDR3 has 14 amino acids. CDR1 and CDR2 from the germline V gene are MNHNS and SASEGT. Trimming took off 0 bases at V and 2 bases at J, with 7 bases between the two ends. The CDR3 coding sequence is TGTGCCAGCAGTGAAGCGGAGGAAAACACTGAAGCTTTCTTT. Protein sequence: CASSEAEENTEAFF.

The V call is TRBV5-1, the J call TRBJ1-2, with 9 nucleotides matching TRBD1. This CDR3 is built from 15 residues. With 4 bases clipped from V and 0 bases from J, the junction kept 4 bases outside the gene matches. Germline CDR1 SGHRS, CDR2 YFSETQ. The CDR3 is CASSIRQGANYGYTF. In DNA form, the CDR3 reads TGCGCCAGCAGCATACGACAGGGGGCTAACTATGGCTACACCTTC.